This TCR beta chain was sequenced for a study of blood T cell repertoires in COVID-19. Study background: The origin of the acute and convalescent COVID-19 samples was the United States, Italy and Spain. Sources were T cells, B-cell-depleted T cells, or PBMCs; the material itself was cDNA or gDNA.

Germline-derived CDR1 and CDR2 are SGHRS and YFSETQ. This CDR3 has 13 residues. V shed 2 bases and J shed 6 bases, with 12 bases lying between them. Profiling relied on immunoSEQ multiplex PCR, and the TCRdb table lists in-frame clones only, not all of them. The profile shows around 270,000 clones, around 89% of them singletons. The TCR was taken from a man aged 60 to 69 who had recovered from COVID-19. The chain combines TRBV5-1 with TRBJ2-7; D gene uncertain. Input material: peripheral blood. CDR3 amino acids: CASSFQVVSEQYF. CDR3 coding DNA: TGCGCCAGCAGCTTTCAGGTTGTGTCCGAGCAGTACTTC. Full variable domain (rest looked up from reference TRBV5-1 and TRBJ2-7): KAGVTQTPRYLIKTRGQQVTLSCSPISGHRSVSWYQQTPGQGLQFLFEYFSETQRNKGNFPGRFSGRQFSNSRSEMNVSTLELGDSALYLCASSFQVVSEQYFGPGTRLTVT.